The TCR beta chain under discussion was sequenced for a study of cytomegalovirus exposure and HLA in healthy donors. Study as a whole: Of around 400 genotyped donors, roughly 76% grouped in the Caucasian-associated ancestry cluster. Whole-study results and caveats: About 87% or about 30% of the time was how often most TCR beta V segments were productive, according to an earlier analysis. Accounts indicate the classifier identified cytomegalovirus status with strong specificity and sensitivity. Later examination showed HLA-associated TCR beta chains had greater clonal expansion than equally common others.

It was with 60 Vbeta and 13 Jbeta primers that the PCR ran. Sequencing was performed with immunoSEQ multiplex PCR; in TCRdb, only in-frame clones are kept and a portion is missing. The sample shows about 160,000 clones, about 81% of them seen only once. As for this clone: Its matching antigen is unknown.

V lost 4 bases to trimming and J lost 9 bases; unmatched junction nucleotides: 7. This CDR3 has 15 residues. Germline-derived CDR1 and CDR2 are LNHNV and YYDKDF (reference sequence). The sequenced sample was PBMCs. This receptor was identified in a woman in her forties or fifties in good health and CMV-seropositive. This chain connects TRBV15 to TRBJ1-6; 9 bases map to TRBD1. The CDR3 sequence is CATSTRKTGGSPLHF. The CDR3 nucleotides are TGTGCCACCAGCACTCGGAAGACAGGGGGTTCACCCCTCCACTTT.